The 10 T cell receptor beta chains below were found in one sample sequenced in a study of cytomegalovirus exposure and HLA in healthy donors. Amplification used 60 Vbeta primers and 13 Jbeta primers. Produced via immunoSEQ multiplex PCR; TCRdb's table is partial and in-frame only. Here the sample spans some 140,000 clones, 80% being singletons. The sample consisted of PBMCs. Receptor source: a middle-aged woman in good health and CMV-seropositive.

This clone has more than one count but fewer than ten. Other DNA sequences in this specimen translate into the identical CDR3. The chain recombines TRBV27 with TRBJ1-2, with 8 nucleotides matching TRBD1. The CDR3 consists of 12 residues. CDR1 MNHEY and CDR2 SMNVEV come from the germline V gene (reference sequence). Trimming cost V 3 bases and J 8 bases; bases outside gene matches: 2. The CDR3 region is CASSFRGQGYTF. CDR3 sequence (DNA): TGTGCCAGCAGTTTCAGGGGGCAAGGCTACACCTTC.

The chain combines TRBV5-1 with TRBJ2-7, with 11 bases identical to TRBD2. CDR1 is SGHRS, CDR2 YFSETQ, per germline. Trimming took 5 bases from V and 1 from J; bases not matched to a gene: 14. The CDR3 loop spans 18 amino acids. In nucleotides, the CDR3 is TGCGCCAGCAGATACTTGGGGGGGCTAGCGGGAGGATCCTACGAGCAGTACTTC. Its protein product is CASRYLGGLAGGSYEQYF.

The J gene is TRBJ2-2, the V gene TRBV9; 12 bases match TRBD2. The germline V gene has CDR1 SGDLS and CDR2 YYNGEE. This CDR3 has 16 residues. V lost 2 bases to trimming and J lost 1 base; unmatched junction nucleotides: 0. CDR3 coding DNA: TGTGCCAGCAGCGTGACTAGCGGGGGGAACACCGGGGAGCTGTTTTTT. Translating it yields CASSVTSGGNTGELFF.

The chain recombines TRBV30 with TRBJ2-1; the D is unclear. Germline-derived CDR1 and CDR2 are GTSNPN and SVGIG (reference sequence). The CDR3 contains 14 residues. Between the trimmed V and J ends, which lost 5 bases and 0 bases, there was a span of 11 bases. The CDR3 region has the DNA TGTGCCTGGGGTAACCCGAGCTCCTACAATGAGCAGTTCTTC. This gives the protein CAWGNPSSYNEQFF.

The chain combines TRBV27 with TRBJ2-3; 10 nucleotides align to TRBD2. With V trimmed by 8 bases and J by 4 bases, 15 bases remained unmatched. The germline CDR1 and CDR2 sequences are MNHEY and SMNVEV (reference sequence). This CDR3 has 17 amino acids. The CDR3 is CASYPKASGSFADTQYF. The CDR3 DNA reads as TGTGCCAGCTACCCAAAAGCTAGCGGGAGTTTCGCAGATACGCAGTATTTT.

The chain uses TRBV5-1 and TRBJ2-7; TRBD2 might be the D (6 bases). The CDR3 runs 14 residues. CDR1 and CDR2 from the germline V gene are SGHRS and YFSETQ. The ends were cut back, 0 bases at V and 3 bases at J, with 10 bases in the middle. This CDR3 is CASSLGRTNYEQYF. CDR3 nucleotides: TGCGCCAGCAGCTTGGGGCGGACTAACTACGAGCAGTACTTC.

The chain recombines TRBV18 with TRBJ1-1; tentatively, D is TRBD1 (6 bases). V was shortened by 6 bases and J by 8 bases, with 16 bases between the two germline ends. The CDR3 spans 13 residues. The germline V gene encodes CDR1 KGHSH and CDR2 LQKENI. The CDR3 region is CASSPDRPPEAFF. CDR3 coding DNA: TGTGCCAGCTCGCCTGACAGGCCCCCAGAAGCTTTCTTT.

The rearrangement links TRBV9 to TRBJ2-6, with D perhaps matching TRBD2 (6 bases). Germline-derived CDR1 and CDR2 are SGDLS and YYNGEE. This CDR3 has 18 residues. V was shortened by 0 bases and J by 0 bases, with 13 bases between the two germline ends. CDR3 sequence (DNA): TGTGCCAGCAGCGTAGACGGGAGCCAGAGCTCTGGGGCCAACGTCCTGACTTTC. Encoded protein: CASSVDGSQSSGANVLTF.

This clone has more than one count but fewer than ten. The chain couples TRBV5-1 to TRBJ2-3, with D possibly matching TRBD1 (5 bases). CDR1 SGHRS and CDR2 YFSETQ come from the germline V gene. The CDR3 runs to 15 residues. V gave up 0 bases and J gave up 1 base, with 9 bases separating them. The CDR3 nucleotides are TGCGCCAGCAGCTTGGAAGGGGCGCGCACAGATACGCAGTATTTT. It yields the protein CASSLEGARTDTQYF.

V and J are TRBV27 and TRBJ2-5; D ambiguous. V was trimmed by 5 bases and J by 0 bases, leaving 10 bases between them. Looked up from germline, CDR1 is MNHEY and CDR2 is SMNVEV (reference sequence). This CDR3 is 14 amino acids long. Here the CDR3 reads CASSPLGYQETQYF. The DNA of the CDR3 is TGTGCCAGCAGTCCACTCGGGTACCAAGAGACCCAGTACTTC.